This T cell receptor (beta chain) was sequenced during a study of OX40 agonist ivuxolimab in advanced cancers. Peripheral blood came from all dose cohorts at three timepoints. The protocol was immunoSEQ multiplex PCR, while the TCRdb copy is restricted to in-frame clones and leaves out a portion. This sample has tens of thousands of clones, with 89% found just once. Germline V lookup: CDR1 SQVTM, CDR2 ANQGSEA. The CDR3 sequence is 12 residues long. V gave up 6 bases and J gave up 1 base, with 9 bases separating them. The input for sequencing was CD4+ or CD8+ T cells sorted from blood, taken in a trial of the OX40 agonist ivuxolimab. V is TRBV29-1 and J is TRBJ1-1; tentative D call: TRBD1 (6 bases). The sequence derives from an adult with an advanced solid tumor such as melanoma, head and neck, liver or kidney cancer. Here the CDR3 DNA reads TGCAGCGTAGGCAGGGGGAACACTGAAGCTTTCTTT. This gives the protein CSVGRGNTEAFF.